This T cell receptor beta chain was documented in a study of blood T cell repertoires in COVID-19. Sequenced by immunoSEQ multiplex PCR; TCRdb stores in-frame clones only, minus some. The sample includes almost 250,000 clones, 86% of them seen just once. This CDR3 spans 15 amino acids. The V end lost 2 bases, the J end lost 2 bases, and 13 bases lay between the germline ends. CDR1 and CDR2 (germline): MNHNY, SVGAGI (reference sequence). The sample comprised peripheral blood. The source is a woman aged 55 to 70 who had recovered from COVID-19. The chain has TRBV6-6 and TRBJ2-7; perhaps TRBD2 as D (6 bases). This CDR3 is CASSYPGLRTYEQYF. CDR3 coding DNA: TGTGCCAGCAGTTACCCGGGACTGCGTACCTACGAGCAGTACTTC.